This TCR beta chain stems from a study of CD4 T cells in relation to SARS-CoV-2 and coronaviruses. Study-level background: PBMCs were cultured with antigen for about eleven days before TCR beta sequencing. Study-wide results and caveats: Compared with monoreactive clones, crossreactive clones showed significantly weaker SARS-CoV-2 expansion. This crossreactivity analysis covered spike protein alone, no other viral proteins.

With regard to this clone: Its antigen is not known.

The unexposed donors gave CD4+ T cells in about 2010-2019, prior to COVID-19. After nine to ten days of culture, CD4+ T cells were isolated. As cell numbers allowed, unexposed-donor CD4+ T cells faced SARS-CoV-2 S/N and four cold-coronavirus spikes. The data were produced by immunoSEQ multiplex PCR, yet TCRdb's version contains in-frame clones alone and is incomplete. The top ten hold about 16% of the sample, which has roughly 20,000 clones, roughly 80% seen once. The CDR3 runs 13 residues. Deletions cut 4 bases from V and 7 bases from J, with 11 bases between. Germline V gene sequence: CDR1 SGHDN, CDR2 FVKESK.

V and J are TRBV14 and TRBJ1-5; D not resolved. The sample comprised CD4+ T cells from PBMCs, cultured in vitro. The sequence was obtained from a human donor in good health. The CDR3 is CASSLGPGQPQHF. Written as DNA, the CDR3 is TGTGCCAGCAGCCTAGGGCCCGGACAGCCCCAGCATTTT.